The sequence of this T cell receptor beta chain was determined in a study of read filtering for tumor transcriptome and immune sequencing. From about 400 ng of RNA, a library with molecular barcoded alpha/delta and beta/gamma adaptors was made. Each CDR3 protein is one row after TCRdb ran MiXCR on the reads. Here the sample spans roughly 41,000 distinct CDR3 sequences, roughly an eighth being singletons. This clonotype was seen ten or more times. Sequencing input: a population of CD138-negative cells sorted from bone marrow. This TCR was recovered from a donor aged 40 or older with multiple myeloma.

Written as DNA, the CDR3 is TGCAGTGCCACAGGACTAGCGGACTCCTACGAGCAGTACTTC. Encoded protein: CSATGLADSYEQYF. The chain employs TRBV20-1 and TRBJ2-7, with TRBD2 matching 10 bases. Germline trimming cut 6 bases from V and 0 bases from J; bases unmatched to any gene: 5. CDR1 DFQATT and CDR2 SNEGSKA come from the germline V gene (reference sequence). The CDR3 is 14 residues long.